The clone carrying this T cell receptor (beta chain) was picked up a small number of times. The data stem from a study of T cell repertoires in cytomegalovirus infection. TCRdb re-called the reads with MiXCR, one entry per CDR3 protein. The table has about 310,000 distinct CDR3 sequences, roughly 15% seen once. Germline CDR1 and CDR2: SGHRS and YFSETQ. V shed 4 bases, J shed 1 base, and the junction held 10 bases outside the gene matches. This CDR3 has 16 residues. The receptor's source is a human donor in good health (CMV status not recorded). Some clones in this sample may be carry-over from other donors' samples. The sample was PBMCs. The chain joins TRBV5-1 to TRBJ2-7, with 8 bases matching TRBD1. In nucleotides, the CDR3 is TGCGCCAGCAGCGGCCGAAGTGACAGGGGATCCTACGAGCAGTACTTC. It translates to CASSGRSDRGSYEQYF.